A single TCR beta chain is shown here with its context. Per germline, CDR1 DFQATT and CDR2 SNEGSKA (reference sequence). CDR3 length equals 11 residues. V lost 3 bases to trimming and J lost 3 bases, with 4 bases between them. The data were produced by immunoSEQ multiplex PCR, yet TCRdb's version contains in-frame clones alone and is incomplete. The table has approximately 39,000 clones, 88% seen once. The data originate from a study of OX40 agonist ivuxolimab in advanced cancers. About the research overall: Ivuxolimab was administered intravenously to patients at 0.01 to 10 mg/kg every 2 weeks. Cohort: about 80% men, mean age about 62, aged about 23 to 79.

The material sequenced was CD4+ or CD8+ T cells sorted from blood, taken in a trial of the OX40 agonist ivuxolimab. This TCR was sampled from an adult with an advanced solid tumor such as melanoma, head and neck, liver or kidney cancer. The chain recombines TRBV20-1 with TRBJ2-3; unclear D gene. CDR3: CSARTTDTQYF. CDR3 bases: TGCAGTGCTAGGACTACAGATACGCAGTATTTT.